Listed here are 14 T cell receptor beta chains from one sample, sequenced in a study of blood T cell repertoires in COVID-19. Only in-frame clones appear in the TCRdb table, and some are missing; sequencing was by immunoSEQ multiplex PCR. The table lists 150,000 or so clones, about 89% of them singletons. The source material was peripheral blood. The receptors originated from a man aged 50 to 59 with acute or convalescent COVID-19.

This chain connects TRBV19 to TRBJ1-2, with D tentatively TRBD1 (5 bases). Germline-derived CDR1 and CDR2 are LNHDA and SQIVND (reference sequence). The V end lost 7 bases, the J end lost 8 bases, and 17 bases lay between the germline ends. The CDR3 covers 13 residues. CDR3 nucleotide sequence: TGTGCCAGTACTAACCCAGGGCCCGTAGGCTACACCTTC. Protein sequence: CASTNPGPVGYTF.

The V and J genes are TRBV19 and TRBJ1-1; TRBD1 matches 11 bases. V shed 3 bases and J 6 bases; nucleotides not matched to a gene: 6. The CDR3 runs to 15 residues. Germline assignment: CDR1 LNHDA and CDR2 SQIVND (reference sequence). CDR3 DNA sequence: TGTGCCAGTAGTATTGGACAGGGGGCGTTCGCTGAAGCTTTCTTT. Its protein is CASSIGQGAFAEAFF. Full variable domain (remainder filled in from reference TRBV19 and TRBJ1-1): DGGITQSPKYLFRKEGQNVTLSCEQNLNHDAMYWYRQDPGQGLRLIYYSQIVNDFQKGDIAEGYSVSREKKESFPLTVTSAQKNPTAFYLCASSIGQGAFAEAFFGQGTRLTVV.

J is TRBJ1-1 and V is TRBV10-1, with 7 bases fitting TRBD1. The trim removed 2 bases at V and 7 bases at J, leaving 7 bases unmatched. The CDR3 loop spans 14 amino acids. Germline CDR1 and CDR2: WNHNN and SYGVQD (reference sequence). CDR3 protein: CASSENRGYGEAFF. CDR3 sequence (DNA): TGCGCCAGCAGTGAGAACAGGGGCTATGGTGAAGCTTTCTTT.

The chain has TRBV3-1 (or the pseudogene TRBV3-2) and TRBJ1-2; no clear D gene. CDR1 and CDR2 (germline): LGHDT, YNNKEL (reference sequence). The CDR3 is 16 residues long. Trimming took 0 bases from V and 0 from J, leaving 11 bases between them. CDR3 sequence reads: CASSQDLGSTNYGYTF. The DNA for the CDR3 is TGTGCCAGCAGCCAAGATCTGGGGAGTACTAACTATGGCTACACCTTC.

The chain employs TRBV28 and TRBJ2-7; the D gene is possibly TRBD2 (5 bases). CDR1 and CDR2 from the germline V gene are MDHEN and SYDVKM. Between the trimmed V and J ends, which lost 6 bases and 3 bases, there was a span of 15 bases. The CDR3 is 14 amino acids. Here the CDR3 reads CASSSPLGDYEQYV. CDR3 DNA: TGTGCCAGCAGCTCTCCCCTCGGGGACTACGAGCAGTACGTC.

V gene TRBV28 combines with J gene TRBJ2-4, with a tentative D call TRBD1 (7 bases). This CDR3 spans 15 amino acids. Germline assignment: CDR1 MDHEN and CDR2 SYDVKM. V lost 6 bases to trimming and J lost 5 bases, with 17 bases between them. CDR3 residues: CASRRGGTAENIQYF. The CDR3 DNA reads TGTGCCAGCAGACGTGGGGGGACAGCTGAAAACATTCAGTACTTC. Together with reference TRBV28 and TRBJ2-4, the CDR3 gives the full variable domain: DVKVTQSSRYLVKRTGEKVFLECVQDMDHENMFWYRQDPGLGLRLIYFSYDVKMKEKGDIPEGYSVSREKKERFSLILESASTNQTSMYLCASRRGGTAENIQYFGAGTRLSVL.

J is TRBJ1-1 and V is TRBV30; 7 bases align to TRBD1. Germline V gene lookup returns CDR1 GTSNPN and CDR2 SVGIG (reference sequence). With V trimmed by 3 bases and J by 6 bases, 7 bases remained unmatched. This CDR3 spans 13 amino acids. The CDR3 DNA follows: TGTGCCTGGAGGTCTCCTGGACAGGCTGAAGCTTTCTTT. This gives the protein CAWRSPGQAEAFF.

This chain links TRBV28 with TRBJ2-2, with D hard to call. The CDR3 spans 15 residues. The germline V gene has CDR1 MDHEN and CDR2 SYDVKM. Trimming left V 2 bases short and J 0 bases short, with 7 bases between. In DNA form, the CDR3 reads TGTGCCAGCAGTTTAGGCGGCACGAACACCGGGGAGCTGTTTTTT. Its protein product is CASSLGGTNTGELFF.

J is TRBJ1-1 and V is TRBV6-5, with a weak D call TRBD1 (5 bases). The V and J ends lost 0 bases and 1 base respectively, with 6 bases between them. This CDR3 is 14 amino acids long. Germline V gene sequence: CDR1 MNHEY, CDR2 SVGAGI. The CDR3 DNA is TGTGCCAGCAGTTACTCGCAGGGGAACACTGAAGCTTTCTTT. Its protein product is CASSYSQGNTEAFF.

The sample holds one count of this clone. The V and J genes are TRBV3-1 (or the pseudogene TRBV3-2) and TRBJ1-2, with TRBD1 matching 7 bases. Germline V gives CDR1 LGHDT, CDR2 YNNKEL (reference sequence). CDR3 length: 14 residues. The V segment lost 3 bases and the J segment 2 bases; nucleotides outside the gene matches: 3. The CDR3 DNA reads TGTGCCAGCAGCCAGCGGGACAGAAACTATGGCTACACCTTC. This sequence encodes CASSQRDRNYGYTF.

The chain is built from TRBV2 and TRBJ2-5, with 10 bases identical to TRBD2. Germline V gives CDR1 SNHLY, CDR2 FYNNEI. The V and J ends lost 8 bases and 1 base, in that order; junction bases with no gene match: 7. CDR3 size: 15 residues. DNA of the CDR3: TGTGCCAGCCTCCGGACTAGCGGTTCCCAAGAGACCCAGTACTTC. It codes for CASLRTSGSQETQYF.

J is TRBJ2-5 and V is TRBV11-2; the match to TRBD1 covers 12 bases. Trimming took 6 bases from V and 5 from J; bases not matched to a gene: 10. This CDR3 has 16 amino acids. Germline loops: CDR1 SGHAT, CDR2 FQNNGV. The CDR3 bases are TGTGCCAGCAGTACGGGACAGGGGGCCGGGTATGAGACCCAGTACTTC. Amino acid sequence: CASSTGQGAGYETQYF.

This chain uses TRBV29-1 with TRBJ1-2; no reliable D call. The CDR3 has 14 amino acids. V lost 0 bases and J 8 bases, leaving 16 bases between the germline ends. Germline loops: CDR1 SQVTM, CDR2 ANQGSEA. The CDR3 is CSVEEEIAGGGYTF. CDR3 nucleotide sequence: TGCAGCGTTGAAGAAGAGATCGCCGGCGGGGGCTACACCTTC.

CDR3 nucleotides: TGCGCCAGCAGCCCAGGGACAGGGACCGGTGAGCAGTTCTTC. Translated: CASSPGTGTGEQFF. The chain uses TRBV5-1 and TRBJ2-1; 9 bases are shared with TRBD1. In germline, CDR1 is SGHRS, CDR2 YFSETQ. There are 14 residues in the CDR3. V shed 4 bases and J 9 bases; nucleotides not matched to a gene: 8.